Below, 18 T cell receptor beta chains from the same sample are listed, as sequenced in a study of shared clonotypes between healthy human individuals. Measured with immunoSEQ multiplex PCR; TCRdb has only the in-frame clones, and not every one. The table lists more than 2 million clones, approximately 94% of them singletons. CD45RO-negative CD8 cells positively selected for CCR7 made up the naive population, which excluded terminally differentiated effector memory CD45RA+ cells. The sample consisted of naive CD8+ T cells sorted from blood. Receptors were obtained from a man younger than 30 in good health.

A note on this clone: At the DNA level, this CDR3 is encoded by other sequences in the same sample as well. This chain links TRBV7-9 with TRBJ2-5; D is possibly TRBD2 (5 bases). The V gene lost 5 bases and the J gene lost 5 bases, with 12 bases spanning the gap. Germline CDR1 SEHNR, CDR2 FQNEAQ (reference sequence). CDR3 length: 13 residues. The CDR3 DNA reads TGTGCCAGCAGCCCCGGAGGCGGGGAGACCCAGTACTTC. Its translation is CASSPGGGETQYF. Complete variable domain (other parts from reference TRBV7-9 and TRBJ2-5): DTGVSQNPRHKITKRGQNVTFRCDPISEHNRLYWYRQTLGQGPEFLTYFQNEAQLEKSRLLSDRFSAERPKGSFSTLEIQRTEQGDSAMYLCASSPGGGETQYFGPGTRLLVL.

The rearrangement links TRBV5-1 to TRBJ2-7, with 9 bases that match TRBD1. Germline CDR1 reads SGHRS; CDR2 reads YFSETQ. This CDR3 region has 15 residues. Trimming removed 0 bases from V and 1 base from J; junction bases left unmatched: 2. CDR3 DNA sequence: TGCGCCAGCAGCTTGGTCGACAGGGGGTCCTACGAGCAGTACTTC. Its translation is CASSLVDRGSYEQYF.

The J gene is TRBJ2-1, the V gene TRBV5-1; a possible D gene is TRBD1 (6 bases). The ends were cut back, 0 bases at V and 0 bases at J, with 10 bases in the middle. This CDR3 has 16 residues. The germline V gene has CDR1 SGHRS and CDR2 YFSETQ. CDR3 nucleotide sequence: TGCGCCAGCAGCTTGGGACAGGCGAGCTCCTACAATGAGCAGTTCTTC. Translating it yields CASSLGQASSYNEQFF.

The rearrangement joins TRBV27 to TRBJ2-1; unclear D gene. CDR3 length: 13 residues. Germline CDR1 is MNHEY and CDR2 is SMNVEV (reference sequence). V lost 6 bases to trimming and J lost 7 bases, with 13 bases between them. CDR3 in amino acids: CASSSTTGNEQFF. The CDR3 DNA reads TGTGCCAGCAGCTCCACGACTGGTAATGAGCAGTTCTTC.

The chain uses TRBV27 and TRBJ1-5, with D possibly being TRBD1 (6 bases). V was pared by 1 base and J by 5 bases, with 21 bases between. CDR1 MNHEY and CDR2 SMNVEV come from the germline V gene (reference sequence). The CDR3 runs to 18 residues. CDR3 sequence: CASSLLGAHGAGDQPQHF. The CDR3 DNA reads TGTGCCAGCAGTTTATTGGGGGCCCACGGGGCGGGGGATCAGCCCCAGCATTTT.

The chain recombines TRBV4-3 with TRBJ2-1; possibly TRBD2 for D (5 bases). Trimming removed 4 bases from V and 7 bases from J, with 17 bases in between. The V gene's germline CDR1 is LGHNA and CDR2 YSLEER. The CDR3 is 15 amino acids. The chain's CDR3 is CASSPTRAWANEQFF. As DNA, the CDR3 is TGCGCCAGCAGCCCAACTAGAGCTTGGGCAAATGAGCAGTTCTTC.

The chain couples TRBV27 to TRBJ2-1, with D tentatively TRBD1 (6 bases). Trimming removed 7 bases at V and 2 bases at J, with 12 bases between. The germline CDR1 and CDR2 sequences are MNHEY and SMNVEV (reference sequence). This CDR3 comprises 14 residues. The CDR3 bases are TGTGCCAGCACCGACAGGAGAACCTACAATGAGCAGTTCTTC. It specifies CASTDRRTYNEQFF.

The CDR3: CAWAGTGVSRETQYF. The CDR3 DNA follows: TGTGCCTGGGCTGGGACAGGGGTTTCGCGAGAGACCCAGTACTTC. V gene TRBV30 combines with J gene TRBJ2-5; 10 nucleotides agree with TRBD1. The CDR3 consists of 15 residues. Per germline, CDR1 GTSNPN and CDR2 SVGIG (reference sequence). V was clipped by 5 bases and J by 4 bases; unmatched bases: 10.

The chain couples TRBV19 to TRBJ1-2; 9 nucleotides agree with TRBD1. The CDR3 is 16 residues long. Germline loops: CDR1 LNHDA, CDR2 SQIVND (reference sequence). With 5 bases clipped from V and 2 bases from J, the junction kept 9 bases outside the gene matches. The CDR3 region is CASSLSPGTGNYGYTF. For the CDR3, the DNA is TGTGCCAGTAGTCTAAGTCCGGGGACAGGGAACTATGGCTACACCTTC.

The CDR3 sequence is CASSLESGVEQYF. In nucleotides, the CDR3 is TGTGCCAGCAGCTTAGAGAGTGGGGTCGAGCAGTACTTC. The chain has TRBV11-2 and TRBJ2-7; D gene ambiguous. V was cut by 0 bases and J by 6 bases, with 9 bases left in between. From germline, CDR1 is SGHAT and CDR2 FQNNGV. The CDR3 runs 13 residues.

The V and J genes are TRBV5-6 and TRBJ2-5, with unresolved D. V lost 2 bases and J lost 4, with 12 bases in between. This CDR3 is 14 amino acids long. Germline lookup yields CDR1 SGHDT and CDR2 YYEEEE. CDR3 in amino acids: CASSFLGPLETQYF. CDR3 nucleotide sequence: TGTGCCAGCAGCTTTCTCGGGCCCCTAGAGACCCAGTACTTC.

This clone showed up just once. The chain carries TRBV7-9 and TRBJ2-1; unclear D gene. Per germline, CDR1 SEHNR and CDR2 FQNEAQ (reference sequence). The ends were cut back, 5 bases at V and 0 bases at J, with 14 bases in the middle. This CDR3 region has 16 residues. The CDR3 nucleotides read TGTGCCAGCAGCACCCCCTTGACGGGCTCCTACAATGAGCAGTTCTTC. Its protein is CASSTPLTGSYNEQFF.

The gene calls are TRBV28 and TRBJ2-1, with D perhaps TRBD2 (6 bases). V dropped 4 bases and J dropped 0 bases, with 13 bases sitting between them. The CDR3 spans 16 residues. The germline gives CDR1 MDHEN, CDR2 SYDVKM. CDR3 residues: CASSSRGEDSYNEQFF. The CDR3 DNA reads TGTGCCAGCAGTTCCCGAGGGGAGGACTCCTACAATGAGCAGTTCTTC. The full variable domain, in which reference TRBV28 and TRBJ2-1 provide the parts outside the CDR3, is DVKVTQSSRYLVKRTGEKVFLECVQDMDHENMFWYRQDPGLGLRLIYFSYDVKMKEKGDIPEGYSVSREKKERFSLILESASTNQTSMYLCASSSRGEDSYNEQFFGPGTRLTVL.

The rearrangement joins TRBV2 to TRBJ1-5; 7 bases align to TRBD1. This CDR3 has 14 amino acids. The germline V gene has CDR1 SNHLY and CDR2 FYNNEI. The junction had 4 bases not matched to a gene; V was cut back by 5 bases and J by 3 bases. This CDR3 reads CASSWDSSNQPQHF. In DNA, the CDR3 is TGTGCCAGCAGTTGGGACAGCTCCAATCAGCCCCAGCATTTT.

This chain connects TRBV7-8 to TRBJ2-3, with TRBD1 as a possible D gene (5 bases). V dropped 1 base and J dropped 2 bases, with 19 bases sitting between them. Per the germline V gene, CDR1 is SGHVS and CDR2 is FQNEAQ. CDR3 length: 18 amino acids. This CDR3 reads CASSLDLVTAHYTDTQYF. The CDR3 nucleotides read TGTGCCAGCAGCTTAGATTTAGTGACAGCCCATTACACAGATACGCAGTATTTT.

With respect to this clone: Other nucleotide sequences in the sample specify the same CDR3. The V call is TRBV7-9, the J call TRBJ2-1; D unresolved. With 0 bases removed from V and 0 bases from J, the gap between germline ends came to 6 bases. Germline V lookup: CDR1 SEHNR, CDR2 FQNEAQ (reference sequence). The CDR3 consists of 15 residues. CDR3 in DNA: TGTGCCAGCAGCTTAGCGGGTAGCTCCTACAATGAGCAGTTCTTC. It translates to CASSLAGSSYNEQFF.

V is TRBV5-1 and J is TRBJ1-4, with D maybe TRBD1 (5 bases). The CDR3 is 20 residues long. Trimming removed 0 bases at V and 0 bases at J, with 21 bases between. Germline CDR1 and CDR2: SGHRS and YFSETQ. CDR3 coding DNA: TGCGCCAGCAGCTTGGTGTGGCAGGACTCAGGGTCCTCAACTAATGAAAAACTGTTTTTT. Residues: CASSLVWQDSGSSTNEKLFF.

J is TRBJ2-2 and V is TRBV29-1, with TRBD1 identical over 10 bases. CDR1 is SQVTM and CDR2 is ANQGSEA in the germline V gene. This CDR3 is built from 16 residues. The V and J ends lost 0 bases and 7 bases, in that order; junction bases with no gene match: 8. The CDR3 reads CSVEDPDRGLVGELFF. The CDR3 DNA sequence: TGCAGCGTTGAAGACCCAGACAGGGGGCTGGTCGGGGAGCTGTTTTTT.